The entry below gives a single T cell receptor beta chain sequence along with its context. The source of the sample is a study of cytomegalovirus exposure and HLA in healthy donors. The germline V and J ends were trimmed by 4 bases and 2 bases, with 16 bases remaining between them. This CDR3 has 16 amino acids. CDR1 and CDR2 from the germline V gene are KGHSY and FQNENV. The PCR made use of 60 Vbeta and 13 Jbeta primers. TCRdb's copy holds only in-frame clones and misses some; the assay was immunoSEQ multiplex PCR. The table has approximately 210,000 clones, roughly 85% seen once. Material for sequencing was PBMCs. The chain couples TRBV16 to TRBJ2-3; TRBD2 is a possible D gene (5 bases). The receptor's source is a male donor in good health and CMV-seronegative. For the CDR3, the DNA is TGTGCCAGCAGCCCAAACTTACGCGGGTACACAGATACGCAGTATTTT. Protein product: CASSPNLRGYTDTQYF.